The clone carrying this T cell receptor (beta chain) was detected a few times. As yet, its antigen is unknown. This record belongs to a study of cytomegalovirus exposure and HLA in healthy donors. Whole-study findings and limits: A few of the chains that were CMV-associated were confirmed in vitro to be specific for CMV antigens. Association of a missense DCLRE1C variant with TCR beta V- and J-gene trimming was reported in a later analysis. Only CMV serostatus was available as immune exposure information.

The primer mix had 60 Vbeta and 13 Jbeta primers. The data were produced by immunoSEQ multiplex PCR, yet TCRdb's version contains in-frame clones alone and is incomplete. The data hold about 190,000 clones, with 65% to 75% observed a single time. Unmatched junction bases numbered 4, after V lost 4 bases and J lost 3 bases. The germline V gene has CDR1 MNHNS and CDR2 SASEGT. The length of the CDR3 is 14 residues. This TCR derives from a man in his thirties or forties in good health and CMV-seropositive. The rearrangement joins TRBV6-1 to TRBJ2-7; TRBD2 matches 9 bases. The sample was PBMCs. The CDR3 region is CASSALSGSYEQYF. The CDR3 DNA reads as TGTGCCAGCAGTGCCCTTAGCGGGAGCTACGAGCAGTACTTC.